This paragraph covers one T cell receptor beta chain sequence. Antigen: not known. This sample stems from a study of high-grade serous ovarian cancer treatment subgroups. Tumor tissue was taken before any definitive surgery or chemotherapy was given. This CDR3 spans 16 amino acids. The germline gives CDR1 MNHEY, CDR2 SMNVEV (reference sequence). V shed 6 bases and J shed 3 bases, with 21 bases lying between them. Sequencing used immunoSEQ multiplex PCR; TCRdb keeps in-frame clones, though not all of them. The sample yields approximately 8,900 clones, 88% seen once. Study conclusions and caveats: Different patients shared almost no repertoire; same-patient tumors shared about 0.1 to 0.8.

The chain couples TRBV27 to TRBJ2-7; TRBD2 is a possible D gene (5 bases). This clonotype originated in a human donor with high-grade serous ovarian cancer. Specimen: tumor tissue. The DNA for the CDR3 is TGTGCCAGCAGACAAACGGACTCATTGTCCCTCTACGAGCAGTACTTC. Protein product: CASRQTDSLSLYEQYF.